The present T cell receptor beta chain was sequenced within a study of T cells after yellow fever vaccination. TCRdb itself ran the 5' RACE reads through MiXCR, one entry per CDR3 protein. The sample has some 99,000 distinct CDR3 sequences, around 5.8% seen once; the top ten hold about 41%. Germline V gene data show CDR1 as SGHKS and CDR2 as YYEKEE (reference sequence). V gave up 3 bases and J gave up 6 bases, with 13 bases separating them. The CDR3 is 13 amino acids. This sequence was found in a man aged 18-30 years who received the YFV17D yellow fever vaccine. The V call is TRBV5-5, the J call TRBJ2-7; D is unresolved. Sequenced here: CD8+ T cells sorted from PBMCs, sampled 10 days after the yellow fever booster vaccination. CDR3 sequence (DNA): TGTGCCAGCAGCTCGCGACCTGGGATCGAGCAGTACGTC. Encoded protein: CASSSRPGIEQYV.